Listed below are T cell receptor beta chains from one sample, sequenced in a study of T-cell memory formation after mild COVID-19. TCRdb reprocessed the 5' RACE reads with MiXCR, giving one entry per CDR3 protein. Of 280,000 or so distinct CDR3 sequences in the sample, over 7% were seen once. Source material: PBMCs or a T cell subset sorted from them (not recorded which). Receptors originate from a man aged 18 to 30 who had mild COVID-19 (a few samples of this study predate the infection). Cell type and time point are not known. The conserved cysteine and the conserved F or W are not part of the CDR3 here.

J gene,V gene,CDR3 length,CDR3 protein
TRBJ2-1,TRBV12-3/TRBV12-4,16,ASSLSWDRWSSYNEQF
TRBJ2-1,TRBV6-6,13,ASNSRGLTWHEQF
TRBJ2-2,TRBV7-2,14,ASSAVESGGHGELF
TRBJ2-2,TRBV12-3/TRBV12-4,14,ASSPEGQGWTGELF
TRBJ1-5,TRBV28,20,ASSLSKNTFAGELYSNQPQH
TRBJ1-1,TRBV6-2/TRBV6-3,13,ASSYGITGFPEAF
TRBJ2-6,TRBV27,14,ASSFFSSLGANVLT
TRBJ2-1,TRBV9,12,ASSVTYRASEQF
TRBJ2-3,TRBV9,13,ASSTPGLGADTQY
TRBJ2-1,TRBV5-1,13,ASSLSSGGYNEQF
TRBJ1-2,TRBV4-1,13,ASSPGAGRENGYT
TRBJ1-3,TRBV7-2,14,ASSVGTGTHGNTIY
TRBJ2-2,TRBV11-2,16,ASTPLLLAGGNTGELF
TRBJ2-1,TRBV7-2,12,ASSTPRPYNEQF
TRBJ1-2,TRBV12-3/TRBV12-4,10,ASTPGRYGYT
TRBJ2-3,TRBV7-9,11,ASSNNGLGTQY
TRBJ2-1,TRBV30,11,AWTLGGENEQF
TRBJ2-1,TRBV6-2/TRBV6-3,13,ASSSPQGRNNEQF
TRBJ2-1,TRBV6-1,12,ASSVNRGMNEQF
TRBJ1-1,TRBV29-1,12,SVPKQGARAEAF
TRBJ1-5,TRBV7-2,13,ASSSGGRDNQPQH
TRBJ1-2,TRBV9,11,ASSVSGVRGYT
TRBJ2-2,TRBV9,15,ASSPRGAGGYTGELF
TRBJ1-1,TRBV6-5,12,ASSRWTMNTEAF
TRBJ1-1,TRBV6-5,12,ASSLSDMNTEAF
TRBJ2-1,TRBV5-1,13,ASSLGDSSYNEQF
TRBJ2-5,TRBV5-6,12,ASSQTSGVGPQY
TRBJ2-2,TRBV10-2,13,ASRDGQGSTGELF
TRBJ1-1,TRBV12-3/TRBV12-4,14,ASSFRAGRGDTEAF
TRBJ1-1,TRBV28,12,ASSFLAGPPEAF
TRBJ2-5,TRBV5-1,12,ASSLSGTLETQY
TRBJ2-3,TRBV4-3,17,ASSQARGTSGGITDTQY
TRBJ2-2,TRBV4-2,9,ASSEAGELF
TRBJ1-5,TRBV7-2,14,ASSLEGGYSNQPQH
TRBJ2-5,TRBV15,14,ATSRAGPRGKETQY
TRBJ1-1,TRBV6-5,14,ASSYRMDRRTTEAF
TRBJ2-1,TRBV27,15,ASSLNPEWGIYNEQF
TRBJ1-4,TRBV6-2/TRBV6-3,12,ASRLTSNREKLF
TRBJ2-5,TRBV6-5,12,ASSRLAGGETQY
TRBJ2-5,TRBV28,12,ASSLAEAGETQY
TRBJ2-7,TRBV5-1,13,ASSLATGPAYEQY
TRBJ2-3,TRBV11-2,13,ASSPGDRKADTQY
TRBJ2-1,TRBV11-2,14,ASSQGVSSSYNEQF
TRBJ2-3,TRBV7-3,10,ASSSLAGTQY
TRBJ2-5,TRBV7-9,13,ASSSIQGSQETQY
TRBJ1-1,TRBV4-2,13,ASSQVGDMNTEAF
TRBJ2-6,TRBV28,14,ASSLEGQSGANVLT
TRBJ1-1,TRBV29-1,8,SVVAAEAF
TRBJ1-6,TRBV6-6,12,ASSSAIRGSPLH
TRBJ2-2,TRBV3-1,15,ASSLVVGGPNTGELF
TRBJ2-3,TRBV4-1,14,ASSHGTSGPTDTQY
TRBJ2-3,TRBV5-6,14,ASETGATGKSDTQY
TRBJ2-1,TRBV19,9,ASKRGNEQF
TRBJ1-2,TRBV5-1,12,ASRSTGPSYGYT
TRBJ2-7,TRBV19,13,ASSIDTGKVYEQY